This T cell receptor (beta chain) was profiled in a study of cytomegalovirus exposure and HLA in healthy donors. Study overall: Of all 400 or so donors who were genotyped, 75% to 85% belonged to the Caucasian-associated ancestry cluster.

This clone came up once. No antigen is known for it. CDR1 is LNHDA, CDR2 SQIVND, per germline (reference sequence). CDR3 length: 13 amino acids. Between the trimmed V and J ends, which lost 8 bases and 2 bases, there was a span of 11 bases. Primers: 60 Vbeta forward and 13 Jbeta reverse. Repertoires were generated with immunoSEQ multiplex PCR, while TCRdb's copy carries only in-frame clones and drops some. The sample lists about 110,000 clones; over 60% were seen once. Healthy bone marrow donors made up the donor group. Study-wide findings and caveats: An Asian-associated ancestry cluster reportedly showed fewer N-insertions than the approximately 650-donor mean in a later analysis.

The rearrangement links TRBV19 to TRBJ2-3; D is possibly TRBD2 (6 bases). The source is a female donor in good health and CMV-seropositive. Specimen: PBMCs. In DNA form, the CDR3 reads TGTGCCAGTGGGCCGGGGGACACAGATACGCAGTATTTT. This translates into CASGPGDTDTQYF.